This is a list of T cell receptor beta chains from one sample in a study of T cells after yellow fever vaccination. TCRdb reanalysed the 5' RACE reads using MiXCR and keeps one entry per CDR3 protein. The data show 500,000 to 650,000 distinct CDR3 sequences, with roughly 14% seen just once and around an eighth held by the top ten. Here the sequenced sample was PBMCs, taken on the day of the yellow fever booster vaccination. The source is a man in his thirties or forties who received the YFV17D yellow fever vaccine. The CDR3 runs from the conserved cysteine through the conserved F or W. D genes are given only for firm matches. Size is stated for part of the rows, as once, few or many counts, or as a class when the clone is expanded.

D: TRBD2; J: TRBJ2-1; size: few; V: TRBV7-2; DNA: TGTGCCAGCAGCTTATCAGGCGGGAGGGCCTACAATGAGCAGTTCTTC; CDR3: CASSLSGGRAYNEQFF
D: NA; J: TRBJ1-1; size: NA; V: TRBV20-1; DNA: TGCAGTGCTAGAGATCAGGCATCTTTGAACACTGAAGCTTTCTTT; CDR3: CSARDQASLNTEAFF
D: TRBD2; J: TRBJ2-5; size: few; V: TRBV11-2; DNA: TGTGCCAGCAGCCCTCCACTAGCGAGAGAGACCCAGTACTTC; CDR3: CASSPPLARETQYF
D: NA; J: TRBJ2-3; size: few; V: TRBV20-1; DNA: TGCAGTGCTGGACGTAACTCATTACGGTATTTT; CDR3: CSAGRNSLRYF
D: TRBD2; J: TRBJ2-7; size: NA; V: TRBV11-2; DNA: TGTGCCAGCAGCTTAGAATTTAGGGGACTAGCGGGATACGAGCAGTACTTC; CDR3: CASSLEFRGLAGYEQYF
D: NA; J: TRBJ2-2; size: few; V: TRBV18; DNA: TGTGCCAGCTCACGACTAGTAAAGGACACCGGGGAGCTGTTTTTT; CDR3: CASSRLVKDTGELFF
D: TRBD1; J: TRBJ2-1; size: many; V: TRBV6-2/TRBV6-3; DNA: TGTGCCACCCTTGACAGGGTCTCCTACAATGAGCAGTTCTTC; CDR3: CATLDRVSYNEQFF
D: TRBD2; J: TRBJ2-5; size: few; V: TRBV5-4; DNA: TGTGCCAGCAGCTTGTGGGGGTCTCTGCCGACTAGCGGGAGGGCCCTCATAAGAGAGACCCAGTACTTC; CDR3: CASSLWGSLPTSGRALIRETQYF
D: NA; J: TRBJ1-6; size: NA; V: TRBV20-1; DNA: TGCAGTGCTATCCGACAGTATAATTCACCCCTCCACTTT; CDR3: CSAIRQYNSPLHF
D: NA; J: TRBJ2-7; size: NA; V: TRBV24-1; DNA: TGTGCCACCAGTGATTGGGACTCTAACTACGAGCAGTACTTC; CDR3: CATSDWDSNYEQYF
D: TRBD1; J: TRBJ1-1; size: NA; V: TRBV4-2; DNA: TGTGCCAGCAGCCAAGGATGGGACAGCGCTTCAGCTTTCTTT; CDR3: CASSQGWDSASAFF
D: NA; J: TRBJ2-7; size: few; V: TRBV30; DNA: TGTGCCTGGCAGAAGGGGGGATCCTACGAGCAGTACTTC; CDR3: CAWQKGGSYEQYF
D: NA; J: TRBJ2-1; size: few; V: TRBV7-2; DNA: TGTGCCAGCAGCTTAGTAGTAGCCAGGGGACAAAATGAGCAGTTCTTC; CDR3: CASSLVVARGQNEQFF
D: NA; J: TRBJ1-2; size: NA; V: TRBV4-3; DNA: TGCGCCAGCAGCCAAGATCTAGGGACATATGGCGGCTACACCTTC; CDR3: CASSQDLGTYGGYTF
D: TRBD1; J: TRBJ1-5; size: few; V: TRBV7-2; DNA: TGTGCCAGCAGCAGGGACAGTCTCAATCAGCCCCAGCATTTT; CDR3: CASSRDSLNQPQHF
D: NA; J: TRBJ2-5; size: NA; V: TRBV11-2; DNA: TGTGCCAGCAGCTCCCCTAGTACGCGGTTGACCCAGTACTTC; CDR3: CASSSPSTRLTQYF
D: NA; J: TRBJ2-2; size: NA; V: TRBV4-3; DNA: TGCGCCAGCAGCCAAGATGTCGAGACCGGGGAGCTGTTTTTT; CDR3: CASSQDVETGELFF
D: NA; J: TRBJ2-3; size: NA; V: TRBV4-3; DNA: TGCGCCAGCAGCCAAGATCGAGGCGGGGACACAGATACGCAGTATTTT; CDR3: CASSQDRGGDTDTQYF
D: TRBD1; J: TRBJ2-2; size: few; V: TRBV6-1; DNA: TGTGCCAGCAGAATCGGGACAGCTGGGGAGCTGTTTTTT; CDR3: CASRIGTAGELFF
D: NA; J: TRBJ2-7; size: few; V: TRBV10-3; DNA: TGTGCCATCAATAGGGGTAACAACGAGCAGTACTTC; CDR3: CAINRGNNEQYF
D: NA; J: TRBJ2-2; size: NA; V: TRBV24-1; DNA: TGTGCCACCAGTGATCCCAGGACAAATCCCGGGGAGCTGTTTTTT; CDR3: CATSDPRTNPGELFF
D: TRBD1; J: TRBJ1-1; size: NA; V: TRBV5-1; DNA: TGCGCCAGCAGCCAGACCGACAGGGAGGGCGCTGAAGCTTTCTTT; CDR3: CASSQTDREGAEAFF
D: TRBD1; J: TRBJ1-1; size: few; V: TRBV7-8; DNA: TGTGCCAGCAGCTCGGGGACAGGGCGGACTGAAGCTTTCTTT; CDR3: CASSSGTGRTEAFF
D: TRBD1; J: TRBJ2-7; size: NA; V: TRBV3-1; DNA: TGTGCCAGCAGCCAAGGGGGACAGGGTCGCGAGCAGTACTTC; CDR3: CASSQGGQGREQYF
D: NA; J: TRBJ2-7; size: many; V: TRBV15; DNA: TGTGCCACCAGCAGAGAGGCCAAAACGGGAGAGTACTTC; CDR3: CATSREAKTGEYF
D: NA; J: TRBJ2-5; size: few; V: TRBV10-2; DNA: TGCGCCAGCAGTGACTACGTTACAGAGACCCAGTACTTC; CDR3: CASSDYVTETQYF
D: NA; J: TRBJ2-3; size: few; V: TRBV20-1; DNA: TGCAGTGCTAGACCACGCGCGGGCGCAGATACGCAGTATTTT; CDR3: CSARPRAGADTQYF
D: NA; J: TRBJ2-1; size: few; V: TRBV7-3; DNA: TGTGCCAGCAGCAAACTAGGGGGGGACTACAATGAGCAGTTCTTC; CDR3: CASSKLGGDYNEQFF
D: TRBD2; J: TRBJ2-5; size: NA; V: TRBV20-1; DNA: TGCAGTGCTAGGGGACTAGCGGGAGGGCCTATGGAGACCCAGTACTTC; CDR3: CSARGLAGGPMETQYF
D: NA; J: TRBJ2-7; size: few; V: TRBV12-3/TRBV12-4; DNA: TGTGCCAGCAGTAAACAGGGAGGTGTCTACGAGCAGTACTTC; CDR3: CASSKQGGVYEQYF
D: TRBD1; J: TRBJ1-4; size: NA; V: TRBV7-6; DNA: TGTGCCAGCAGCTTGGGGACAGGGCCAAAACTGTTTTTT; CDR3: CASSLGTGPKLFF
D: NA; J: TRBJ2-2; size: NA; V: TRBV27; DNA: TGTGCCAGCAGTTTAGACTCCGGGGCAGGGTACACCGGGGAGCTGTTTTTT; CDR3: CASSLDSGAGYTGELFF
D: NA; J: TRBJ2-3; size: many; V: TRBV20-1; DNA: TGCAGTGCTTGCGACGGGGCCACAGATACGCAGTATTTT; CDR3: CSACDGATDTQYF
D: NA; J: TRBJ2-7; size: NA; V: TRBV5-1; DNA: TGCGCCAGCAGCCCCTCCGGGACTCTTTCCTACGAGCAGTACTTC; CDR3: CASSPSGTLSYEQYF
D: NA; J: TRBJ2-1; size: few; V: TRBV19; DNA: TGTGCCAGTAGTATACAGGGGCATGGTGAGCAGTTCTTC; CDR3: CASSIQGHGEQFF
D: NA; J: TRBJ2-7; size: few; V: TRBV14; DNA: TGTGCCAGCAGCCAAGCAGGGGGGAACGAGCAGTACTTC; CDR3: CASSQAGGNEQYF
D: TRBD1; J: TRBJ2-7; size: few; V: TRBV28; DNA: TGTGCCAGCAGTCCACCCGGGACAGAGGTCTACGAGCAGTACTTC; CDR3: CASSPPGTEVYEQYF
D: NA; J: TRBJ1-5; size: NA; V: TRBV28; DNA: TGTGCCAGCAGTTTTACAGTAGCATATCAGCCCCAGCATTTT; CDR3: CASSFTVAYQPQHF
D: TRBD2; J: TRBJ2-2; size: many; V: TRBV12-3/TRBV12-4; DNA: TGTGCCAGCAGTGGCGGGGGGTCGACCACCGGGGAGCTGTTTTTT; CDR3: CASSGGGSTTGELFF
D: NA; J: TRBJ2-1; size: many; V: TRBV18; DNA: TGTGCCAGCAGTCCCGGACTCTACAATGAGCAGTTCTTC; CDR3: CASSPGLYNEQFF
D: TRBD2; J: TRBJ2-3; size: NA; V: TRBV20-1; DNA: TGCAGTGCTACCTCGGCTAGCGGGAGGACAGATACGCAGTATTTT; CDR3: CSATSASGRTDTQYF
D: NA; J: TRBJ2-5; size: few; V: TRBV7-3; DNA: TGTGCCAGCAGCTTGGGGGCTAGAGCTGAGACCCAGTACTTC; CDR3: CASSLGARAETQYF
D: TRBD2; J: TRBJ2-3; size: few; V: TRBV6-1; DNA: TGTGCCACCGCGTTTGGTGCTAGCGGCCCGACAGATACGCAGTATTTT; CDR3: CATAFGASGPTDTQYF
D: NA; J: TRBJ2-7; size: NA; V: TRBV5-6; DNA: TGTGCCAGCAGCTTGATCGGGGGCCGCGAGCAGTACTTC; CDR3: CASSLIGGREQYF
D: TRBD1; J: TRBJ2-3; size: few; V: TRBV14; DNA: TGTGCCAGCAGCCATCCCCGGACAGGGGCCCCAGATACGCAGTATTTT; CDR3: CASSHPRTGAPDTQYF